The present T cell receptor (beta chain) was sequenced within a study of blood T cell repertoires in COVID-19. The V and J ends lost 6 bases and 4 bases respectively, with 28 bases between them. The CDR3 length is 18 residues. Germline values: CDR1 SGHKS, CDR2 YYEKEE (reference sequence). Profiled with immunoSEQ multiplex PCR; TCRdb holds only in-frame clones, not every one. The table lists about half a million clones, roughly nine tenths of them singletons. Source material: PBMCs or T cells enriched from blood (not recorded which). The source of this sequence is a woman aged 55-75 years who had recovered from COVID-19. V and J are TRBV5-5 and TRBJ1-1, with D possibly being TRBD1 (6 bases). The CDR3 region has the DNA TGTGCCAGCACCCCCGGCCAACAGAGGGGGTCACTTCTCACTGAAGCTTTCTTT. This sequence encodes CASTPGQQRGSLLTEAFF.